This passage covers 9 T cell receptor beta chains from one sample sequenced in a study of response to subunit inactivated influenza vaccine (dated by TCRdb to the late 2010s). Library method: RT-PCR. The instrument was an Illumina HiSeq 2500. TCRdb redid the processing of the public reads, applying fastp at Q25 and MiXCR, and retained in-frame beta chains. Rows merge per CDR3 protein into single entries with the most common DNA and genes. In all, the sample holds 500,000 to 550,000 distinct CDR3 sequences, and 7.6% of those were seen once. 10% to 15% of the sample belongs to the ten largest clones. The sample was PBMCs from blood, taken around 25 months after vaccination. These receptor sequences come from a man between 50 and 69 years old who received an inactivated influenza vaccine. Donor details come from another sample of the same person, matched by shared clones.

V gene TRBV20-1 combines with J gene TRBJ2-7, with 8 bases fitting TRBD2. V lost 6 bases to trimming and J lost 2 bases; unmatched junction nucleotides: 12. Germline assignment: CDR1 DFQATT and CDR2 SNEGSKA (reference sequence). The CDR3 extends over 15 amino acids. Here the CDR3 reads CSAKRSGSITYEQYF. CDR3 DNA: TGCAGTGCCAAGCGGAGCGGGAGTATAACCTACGAGCAGTACTTC.

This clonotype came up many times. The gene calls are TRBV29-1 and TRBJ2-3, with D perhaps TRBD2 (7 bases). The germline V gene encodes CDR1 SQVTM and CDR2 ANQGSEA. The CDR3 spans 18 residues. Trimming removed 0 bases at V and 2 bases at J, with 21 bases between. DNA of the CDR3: TGCAGCGTTGAAGATTGGGCGGGGGCCAAAGGCGACACAGATACGCAGTATTTT. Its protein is CSVEDWAGAKGDTDTQYF.

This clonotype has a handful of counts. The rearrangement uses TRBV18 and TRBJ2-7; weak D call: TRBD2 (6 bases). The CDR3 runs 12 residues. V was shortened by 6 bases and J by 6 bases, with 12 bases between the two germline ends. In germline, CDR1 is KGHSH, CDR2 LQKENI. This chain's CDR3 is CASSPGTVEQYF. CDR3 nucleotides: TGTGCCAGCTCGCCGGGGACTGTCGAGCAGTACTTC.

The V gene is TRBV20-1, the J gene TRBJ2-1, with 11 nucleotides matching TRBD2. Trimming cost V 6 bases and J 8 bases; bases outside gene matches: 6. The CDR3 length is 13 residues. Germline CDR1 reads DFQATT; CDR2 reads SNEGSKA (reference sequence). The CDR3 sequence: CSALGTSGHEQFF. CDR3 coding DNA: TGCAGTGCCCTAGGGACTAGCGGTCATGAGCAGTTCTTC.

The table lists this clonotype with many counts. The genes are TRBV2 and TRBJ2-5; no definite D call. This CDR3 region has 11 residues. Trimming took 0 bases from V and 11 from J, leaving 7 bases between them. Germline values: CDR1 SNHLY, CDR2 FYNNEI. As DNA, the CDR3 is TGTGCCAGCAGTGAAGCTTCCAAACAGTACTTC. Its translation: CASSEASKQYF.

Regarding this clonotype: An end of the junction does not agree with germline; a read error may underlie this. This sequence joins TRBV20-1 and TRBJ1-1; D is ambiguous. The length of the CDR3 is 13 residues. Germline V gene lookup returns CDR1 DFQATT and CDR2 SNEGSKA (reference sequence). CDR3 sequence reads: CSARPPQSTKAFF. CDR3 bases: TGCAGTGCTAGGCCACCCCAGAGCACTAAAGCTTTCTTT.

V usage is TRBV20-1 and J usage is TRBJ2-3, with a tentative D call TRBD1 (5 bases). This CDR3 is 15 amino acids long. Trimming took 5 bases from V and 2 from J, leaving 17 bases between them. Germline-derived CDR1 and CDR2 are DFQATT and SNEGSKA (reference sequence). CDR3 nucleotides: TGCAGTGCTGTTCCAGGGCGGAAATACACAGATACGCAGTATTTT. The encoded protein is CSAVPGRKYTDTQYF.

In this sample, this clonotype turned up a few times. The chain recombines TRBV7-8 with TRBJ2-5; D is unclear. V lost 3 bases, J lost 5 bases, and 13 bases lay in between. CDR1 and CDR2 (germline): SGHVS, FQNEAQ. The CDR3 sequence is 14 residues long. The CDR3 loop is CASSLRWLTETQYF. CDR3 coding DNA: TGTGCCAGCAGCTTGCGTTGGCTAACGGAGACCCAGTACTTC.

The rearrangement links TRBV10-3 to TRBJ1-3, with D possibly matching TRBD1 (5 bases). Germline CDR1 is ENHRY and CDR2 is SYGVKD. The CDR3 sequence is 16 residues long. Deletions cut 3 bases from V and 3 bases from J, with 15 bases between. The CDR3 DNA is TGTGCCATCAGTGATATTTCGGGACTTCTTGGAAACACCATATATTTT. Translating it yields CAISDISGLLGNTIYF.